A single sample gave rise to the 14 T cell receptor beta chains below, sequenced in a study of blood T cell repertoires in COVID-19. Using immunoSEQ multiplex PCR, the repertoire was profiled, and TCRdb retains in-frame clones only, with some absent. Of some 380,000 clones in the sample, 88% are singletons; the top ten hold approximately 2.1%. The sequencing sample was made of PBMCs or T cells enriched from blood (not recorded which). The receptors derive from a woman between 35 and 50 years old with acute COVID-19.

The chain employs TRBV24-1 and TRBJ2-1, with TRBD2 identical over 7 bases. The CDR3 has 14 residues. Germline values: CDR1 KGHDR, CDR2 SFDVKD. Germline trimming cut 9 bases from V and 7 bases from J; bases unmatched to any gene: 11. CDR3 amino acids: CATGYSGGGNEQFF. DNA of the CDR3: TGTGCCACCGGCTATTCCGGGGGAGGGAATGAGCAGTTCTTC.

The chain has TRBV2 and TRBJ2-6, with D possibly being TRBD2 (6 bases). Germline V gives CDR1 SNHLY, CDR2 FYNNEI. The CDR3 runs to 16 residues. V lost 8 bases and J lost 1, with 15 bases in between. The CDR3 reads CASQPGLISGANVLTF. The CDR3 nucleotides are TGTGCCAGCCAACCGGGACTGATATCTGGGGCCAACGTCCTGACTTTC.

J is TRBJ2-3 and V is TRBV19, with TRBD1 identical over 8 bases. Germline CDR1 and CDR2: LNHDA and SQIVND (reference sequence). The CDR3 contains 17 residues. J gave up 3 bases and V 1 base, and 9 bases lay outside the gene matches. The CDR3 region is CASSIGLPGQVTDTQYF. In DNA form, the CDR3 reads TGTGCCAGTAGTATAGGCCTCCCGGGACAGGTAACAGATACGCAGTATTTT.

J is TRBJ1-3 and V is TRBV5-1, with D possibly matching TRBD1 (6 bases). The V and J ends lost 0 bases and 0 bases respectively, with 10 bases between them. Germline CDR1 is SGHRS and CDR2 is YFSETQ. This CDR3 is 16 amino acids long. As DNA, the CDR3 is TGCGCCAGCAGCTTGGACAGGGTGACCTCTGGAAACACCATATATTTT. It yields the protein CASSLDRVTSGNTIYF.

The J gene is TRBJ2-7, the V gene TRBV2, with 7 bases fitting TRBD1. In germline, CDR1 is SNHLY, CDR2 FYNNEI. The CDR3 consists of 14 residues. Germline trimming cut 8 bases from V and 5 bases from J; bases unmatched to any gene: 12. The CDR3 sequence: CASCTGTVGNEQYF. The CDR3 DNA sequence: TGTGCCAGCTGTACCGGGACAGTTGGAAACGAGCAGTACTTC. Full variable domain (remainder filled in from reference TRBV2 and TRBJ2-7): EPEVTQTPSHQVTQMGQEVILRCVPISNHLYFYWYRQILGQKVEFLVSFYNNEISEKSEIFDDQFSVERPDGSNFTLKIRSTKLEDSAMYFCASCTGTVGNEQYFGPGTRLTVT.

This chain uses TRBV6-5 with TRBJ1-2; 7 bases match TRBD1. CDR1 MNHEY and CDR2 SVGAGI come from the germline V gene. V lost 5 bases and J lost 4; bases outside the gene matches: 7. CDR3 size: 14 residues. Here the CDR3 DNA reads TGTGCCAGCAGTCCGCCGGACAGGATCTATGGCTACACCTTC. Protein sequence: CASSPPDRIYGYTF.

The gene calls are TRBV13 and TRBJ1-2; D perhaps matches TRBD1 (5 bases). V was trimmed by 5 bases and J by 8 bases, leaving 12 bases between them. Germline V gene sequence: CDR1 PRHDT, CDR2 FYEKMQ (reference sequence). This CDR3 has 12 residues. CDR3 sequence: CASSQPTEGYTF. The CDR3 DNA is TGTGCCAGCAGCCAACCGACAGAGGGCTACACCTTC.

This chain links TRBV6-5 with TRBJ1-5; possible D gene TRBD1, 5 bases. CDR3 length equals 14 residues. V was cut by 6 bases and J by 2 bases, with 11 bases left in between. Germline loops: CDR1 MNHEY, CDR2 SVGAGI. DNA for the CDR3: TGTGCCAGCAGCCCAGGAGGGGGCAATCAGCCCCAGCATTTT. Protein sequence: CASSPGGGNQPQHF.

The chain has TRBV19 and TRBJ2-7, with 9 bases aligning to TRBD1. CDR3 size: 15 residues. Trimming took 6 bases from V and 5 from J; bases not matched to a gene: 11. The germline V gene encodes CDR1 LNHDA and CDR2 SQIVND (reference sequence). CDR3 loop: CASRPGQGTTNEQYF. CDR3 sequence (DNA): TGTGCCAGTAGGCCGGGACAGGGTACCACCAACGAGCAGTACTTC. Full variable domain (outside the CDR3, taken from reference TRBV19 and TRBJ2-7): DGGITQSPKYLFRKEGQNVTLSCEQNLNHDAMYWYRQDPGQGLRLIYYSQIVNDFQKGDIAEGYSVSREKKESFPLTVTSAQKNPTAFYLCASRPGQGTTNEQYFGPGTRLTVT.

CDR3 in DNA: TGTGCCAGCAGCTCCCGGGACAGGGGTGAAAAACTGTTTTTT. It translates to CASSSRDRGEKLFF. The genes are TRBV5-6 and TRBJ1-4, with 10 nucleotides matching TRBD1. Per the germline V gene, CDR1 is SGHDT and CDR2 is YYEEEE. This CDR3 contains 14 residues. J was trimmed by 7 bases and V by 3 bases; bases with no gene match: 3.

This rearrangement joins TRBV27 to TRBJ1-1, with D maybe TRBD1 (5 bases). V was clipped by 1 base and J by 4 bases, with 7 bases between them. CDR1 MNHEY and CDR2 SMNVEV come from the germline V gene (reference sequence). The CDR3 is 13 residues long. The CDR3, as DNA: TGTGCCAGCAGTTTATTCAGGGCCACTGAAGCTTTCTTT. This sequence encodes CASSLFRATEAFF.

The DNA for the CDR3 is TGTGCCAGCAGCCGGGGACAGGGATACTCTGGGGCCAACGTCCTGACTTTC. It specifies CASSRGQGYSGANVLTF. The rearrangement uses TRBV5-4 and TRBJ2-6; 9 bases are a match to TRBD1. Germline-derived CDR1 and CDR2 are SGHNT and YYREEE (reference sequence). There are 17 residues in the CDR3. V was pared by 4 bases and J by 0 bases, with 5 bases of the junction left unmatched.

The chain has TRBV18 and TRBJ1-1; the D is unclear. The germline V and J ends were trimmed by 3 bases and 4 bases, with 9 bases remaining between them. Germline lookup yields CDR1 KGHSH and CDR2 LQKENI. The CDR3 length is 13 residues. The CDR3 DNA sequence: TGTGCCAGCTCACCCACGGGGAGCACTGAAGCTTTCTTT. It translates to CASSPTGSTEAFF.

This chain joins TRBV15 and TRBJ2-1, with D possibly TRBD1 on 6 matching bases. The V end lost 1 base, the J end lost 0 bases, and 10 bases lay between the germline ends. From germline, CDR1 is LNHNV and CDR2 YYDKDF (reference sequence). CDR3 length: 16 amino acids. The DNA for the CDR3 is TGTGCCACCAGCAGAGGACAGGACAGCTCCTACAATGAGCAGTTCTTC. Its protein product is CATSRGQDSSYNEQFF.